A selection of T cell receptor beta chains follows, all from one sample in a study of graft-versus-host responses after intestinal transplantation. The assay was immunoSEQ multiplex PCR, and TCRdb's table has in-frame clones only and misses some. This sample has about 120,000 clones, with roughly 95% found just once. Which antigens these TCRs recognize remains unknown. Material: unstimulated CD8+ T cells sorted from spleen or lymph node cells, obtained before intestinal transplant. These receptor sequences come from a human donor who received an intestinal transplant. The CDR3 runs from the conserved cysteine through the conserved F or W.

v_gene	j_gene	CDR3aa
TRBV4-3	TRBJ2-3	CASSQAAPRDTQYF
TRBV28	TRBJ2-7	CASSGHEGSYYEQYF
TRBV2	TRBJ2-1	CASSERGAGVPDNEQFF
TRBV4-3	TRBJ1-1	CASSQVSLENTEAFF
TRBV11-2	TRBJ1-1	CASSKGWGTEAFF
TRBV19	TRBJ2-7	CASSTQGPYEQYF
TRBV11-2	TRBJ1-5	CASSLEAGSNQPQHF
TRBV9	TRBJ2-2	CASSVGLGDTGELFF
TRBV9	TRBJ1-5	CASSVGGAGNQPQHF
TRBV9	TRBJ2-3	CASSATGVDTQYF
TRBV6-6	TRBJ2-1	CASSFSGVEQFF
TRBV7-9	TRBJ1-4	CASRLEAEEKLFF
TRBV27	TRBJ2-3	CAGSSISWGTDTQYF
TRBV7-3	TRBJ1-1	CASSPGRNTEAFF
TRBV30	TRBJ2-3	CAWRPRDVATDTQYF
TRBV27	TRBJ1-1	CASSTSRDMNTEAFF
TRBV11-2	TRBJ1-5	CASRSGRDQPQHF
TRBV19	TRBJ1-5	CASSIDTGEWQPQHF
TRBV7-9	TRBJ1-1	CASSLTVNTEAFF
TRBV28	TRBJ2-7	CASGGSYEQYF